One TCR beta chain is described in this entry. Its antigen is still unknown. This specimen belongs to a study of identifying expanded T cells in peripheral blood. Collection occurred without any documented infections or immune events in donors. Sequencing used immunoSEQ multiplex PCR; TCRdb keeps in-frame clones, though not all of them. The table records 80,000 or so clones, 84% of them present only once. Findings of the study overall: Clone count variance between approximately two-week samples rose with total template count. Differentially abundant clones: 0.95 to 1.5 between replicates, approximately 15 at around 14 days, over 18 at four.

This CDR3 contains 15 residues. The germline gives CDR1 MGHDK, CDR2 SYGVNS. V lost 4 bases and J 7 bases, leaving 17 bases between the germline ends. The chain combines TRBV25-1 with TRBJ1-3; tentatively, D is TRBD1 (5 bases). Sequenced sample: blood. The sequence derives from a person between 18 and 69 years old in good health. The DNA for the CDR3 is TGTGCCAGCAGTGGGGGCCTCGCCCTCGGTAACACCATATATTTT. Protein sequence: CASSGGLALGNTIYF.